Each of the 15 T cell receptor beta chains below was sequenced from the same sample in a study of shared clonotypes between healthy human individuals. The table came from immunoSEQ multiplex PCR; TCRdb's copy has only in-frame clones and leaves some out. The data hold a few million clones, with approximately 90% observed a single time. The sequenced material came from naive CD4+ T cells sorted from blood. Subset in this sample: CD45RA+ positively selected. All receptors come from a man younger than 35 in good health.

The chain recombines TRBV9 with TRBJ1-4; D call uncertain. V lost 6 bases, J lost 2 bases, and 17 bases lay in between. Germline V gene data show CDR1 as SGDLS and CDR2 as YYNGEE. CDR3 length: 16 amino acids. The DNA of the CDR3 is TGTGCCAGCACCCTCGGGCCCGGTGGGACTAATGAAAAACTGTTTTTT. As protein: CASTLGPGGTNEKLFF.

The V gene is TRBV11-3, the J gene TRBJ2-1; TRBD2 is a possible D gene (6 bases). Germline V gene sequence: CDR1 SGHNT, CDR2 YENEEA. Trimming stripped 1 base from V and 8 bases from J, with 18 bases between. CDR3 length: 16 amino acids. CDR3 residues: CASSLAGGIIGDEQFF. CDR3 DNA: TGTGCCAGCAGCTTAGCGGGCGGGATAATAGGCGATGAGCAGTTCTTC. Looking up the rest from reference TRBV11-3 and TRBJ2-1 gives the full variable domain: EAGVVQSPRYKIIEKKQPVAFWCNPISGHNTLYWYLQNLGQGPELLIRYENEEAVDDSQLPKDRFSAERLKGVDSTLKIQPAELGDSAVYLCASSLAGGIIGDEQFFGPGTRLTVL.

This chain uses TRBV6-1 with TRBJ2-7; 8 bases fit TRBD1. Per the germline V gene, CDR1 is MNHNS and CDR2 is SASEGT. J lost 5 bases, V lost 6 bases, and 6 bases had no gene match. CDR3 size: 13 residues. CDR3 loop: CASRRTGNDEQYF. CDR3 nucleotide sequence: TGTGCCAGCAGAAGGACAGGGAACGACGAGCAGTACTTC.

This chain links TRBV7-9 with TRBJ2-3, with D perhaps matching TRBD2 (6 bases). The CDR3 consists of 15 residues. Germline values: CDR1 SEHNR, CDR2 FQNEAQ (reference sequence). With 5 bases removed from V and 8 bases from J, the gap between germline ends came to 20 bases. The CDR3 sequence is CASSLTSAGPFTQYF. CDR3 nucleotides: TGTGCCAGCAGCCTCACCAGCGCGGGGCCTTTTACGCAGTATTTT.

This chain joins TRBV5-1 and TRBJ1-1; D call uncertain. Germline CDR1 and CDR2: SGHRS and YFSETQ. With 4 bases removed from V and 0 bases from J, the gap between germline ends came to 10 bases. CDR3 size: 14 residues. The CDR3 loop is CASSLPRMNTEAFF. CDR3 sequence (DNA): TGCGCCAGCAGCCTGCCAAGGATGAACACTGAAGCTTTCTTT.

On this clone: Other DNA sequences in the same sample also yield this CDR3. The chain links TRBV5-1 to TRBJ1-1; possibly TRBD1 for D (5 bases). This CDR3 spans 14 amino acids. The germline V and J ends were trimmed by 4 bases and 1 base, with 11 bases remaining between them. Germline-derived CDR1 and CDR2 are SGHRS and YFSETQ. In DNA form, the CDR3 reads TGCGCCAGCAGCCCGCAGACAGCGAACACTGAAGCTTTCTTT. Protein sequence: CASSPQTANTEAFF.

The CDR3 reads CASSLRDTAYTQYF. Written as DNA, the CDR3 is TGCGCCAGCAGCTTGAGGGACACAGCTTATACGCAGTATTTT. V usage is TRBV5-1 and J usage is TRBJ2-3; D perhaps matches TRBD1 (6 bases). The CDR3 is 14 amino acids. The V end lost 1 base, the J end lost 7 bases, and 13 bases lay between the germline ends. Germline CDR1 is SGHRS and CDR2 is YFSETQ.

V gene TRBV5-4 combines with J gene TRBJ1-4; D not resolved. Trimming removed 2 bases at V and 0 bases at J, with 5 bases between. The germline V gene has CDR1 SGHNT and CDR2 YYREEE (reference sequence). The CDR3 length is 14 residues. CDR3 bases: TGTGCCAGCAGCTTACGACCAACTAATGAAAAACTGTTTTTT. It translates to CASSLRPTNEKLFF.

The V gene is TRBV5-4, the J gene TRBJ2-5; TRBD2 matches 13 bases. Germline CDR1 and CDR2: SGHNT and YYREEE (reference sequence). CDR3 size: 16 residues. V lost 5 bases to trimming and J lost 1 base; unmatched junction nucleotides: 5. The CDR3 DNA follows: TGTGCCAGCAGAAACCGGACTAGCGGGGGCCAAGAGACCCAGTACTTC. Residues: CASRNRTSGGQETQYF.

The rearrangement joins TRBV28 to TRBJ2-2; TRBD2 agrees at 12 bases. Per the germline V gene, CDR1 is MDHEN and CDR2 is SYDVKM. V lost 5 bases, J lost 4 bases, and 17 bases stayed unmatched. This CDR3 region has 20 residues. The CDR3 sequence: CASSPDKGLAGGLVTGELFF. DNA of the CDR3: TGTGCCAGCAGTCCTGATAAAGGGCTAGCGGGGGGGCTTGTCACCGGGGAGCTGTTTTTT.

Worth noting for this clone: This same CDR3 is encoded by further DNA sequences in the sample. The gene calls are TRBV30 and TRBJ2-7; D is unresolved. The germline CDR1 and CDR2 sequences are GTSNPN and SVGIG (reference sequence). There are 11 residues in the CDR3. Trimming cost V 4 bases and J 4 bases, with 8 bases left between them. CDR3 in amino acids: CAWKGKYEQYF. Written as DNA, the CDR3 is TGTGCCTGGAAGGGAAAGTACGAGCAGTACTTC.

V is TRBV5-4 and J is TRBJ2-1; D is tentatively TRBD1 or TRBD2 (5 bases each). This CDR3 is built from 15 residues. Per the germline V gene, CDR1 is SGHNT and CDR2 is YYREEE (reference sequence). With 3 bases removed from V and 5 bases from J, the gap between germline ends came to 15 bases. The CDR3 here is CASSWGIGDHNEQFF. Here the CDR3 DNA reads TGTGCCAGCAGCTGGGGGATTGGGGACCACAATGAGCAGTTCTTC.

The chain uses TRBV15 and TRBJ2-7, with TRBD2 identical over 7 bases. This CDR3 has 15 residues. The V gene's germline CDR1 is LNHNV and CDR2 YYDKDF (reference sequence). Trimming took 1 base from V and 0 from J; bases not matched to a gene: 3. For the CDR3, the DNA is TGTGCCACCAGCAGAGCTAGCGGTAACTCCTACGAGCAGTACTTC. Protein: CATSRASGNSYEQYF.

V gene TRBV10-3 combines with J gene TRBJ1-3, with TRBD1 matching over 8 bases. Trimming at V came to 6 bases and at J to 2 bases, leaving 6 bases not matched to a gene. CDR1 ENHRY and CDR2 SYGVKD come from the germline V gene. The CDR3 runs to 15 residues. CDR3 sequence reads: CAISDTGGTGNTIYF. In DNA form, the CDR3 reads TGTGCCATCAGCGACACAGGGGGAACTGGAAACACCATATATTTT.

Worth noting for this clone: The sample holds other DNA sequences that translate to the same CDR3. This chain connects TRBV19 to TRBJ2-1, with a possible D match to TRBD1 (5 bases). The V gene's germline CDR1 is LNHDA and CDR2 SQIVND (reference sequence). The length of the CDR3 is 14 residues. Trimming shortened V by 3 bases and J by 4 bases, and 10 bases separated the two germline ends. This chain's CDR3 is CASSMGDRYNEQFF. Here the CDR3 DNA reads TGTGCCAGTAGTATGGGCGACAGATACAATGAGCAGTTCTTC.